This T cell receptor beta chain was recovered during a study of T cell responses to AZD1222 COVID-19 vaccine (dated by TCRdb to about 2021). Describing the broader study: Because spike-specific TCR depth and breadth did not differ between the two schedules, AZD1222 recipients who got a second dose at roughly 4 weeks were pooled with those who got a second dose at roughly 12 weeks. TCR sequencing was performed for roughly 250 trial participants, of whom 200 to 210 were given two doses of AZD1222 and some 25 were given two doses of MenACWY control vaccine. Trial participants were enrolled by age into subgroups of 18-55, 56-69 and 70-plus years, and approximately 150, 30 and 60 TCR-sequenced participants, respectively, were included in these subgroups.

With respect to this clone: No cognate antigen has been identified for it. No clone much larger than this one lies a single base away; base qualities are absent.

CDR1 and CDR2 are read off the germline V gene as SGDLS and YYNGEE. The CDR3 covers 17 residues, taking in both the cysteine and the phenylalanine. The retained sequence is limited to the CDR3, 51 bases, with the frame set at the first base. V and J are trimmed by 2 bases and 5 bases, and the gene matches miss 5 bases of the junction. Points the paper makes about the study in general: Because no day 14 peak-response samples were available, the repertoires could be characterized only after the peak T cell response. Most participants were white British and females outnumbered males, and the authors suggested that clonal diversity may have been underestimated. Vaccine-associated CD4 TCRs spanned the whole spike protein, with dominant responses in regions 160-218 and 743-854. Conclusions about previously exposed vaccinees are limited, since just five to seven AZD1222 recipients were seropositive for SARS-CoV-2 at baseline. Nearly half of unique spike-specific TCRs reportedly recognized epitopes outside regions mutated in the B.1.351 and B.1.1.7 variants. Spike-specific TCR breadth and depth rose significantly after two AZD1222 doses compared with day 0 and with MenACWY recipients. In the small 56-69-year group, the increase in depth fell short of significance, most likely because of low power.

The sample's time point label is to be understood as: baseline before first vaccination. The vaccinee samples were drawn from two UK trials, COV001 and COV002, one of which was a single-blind randomized controlled phase 2/3 trial testing AZD1222 (ChAdOx1 nCoV-19) in healthy adults. For TCRbeta chain sequencing, PBMC samples were collected from trial participants at day 0 and at day 28 after the second dose. The CDR3 regions of human TCRbeta chains were analyzed by immunosequencing. Per the original workflow: TCRs in the repertoires were compared against a reference library of SARS-CoV-2-specific TCRs that had been generated with the MIRA antigen-specificity platform. Breadth was defined as the fraction of unique TCRs that were SARS-CoV-2-associated, and depth was defined as the fraction of total T cells that were SARS-CoV-2-associated. Using the MIRA data, each spike-specific TCR was mapped to the spike region that the TCR reacts to and placed in a CD4 or CD8 class. Log10-transformed breadth and depth values were compared by one-way ANOVA with Sidak's multiple comparisons tests. TCRdb retrieved this table from immuneACCESS and kept in-frame rearrangements only. Not all clones are present; in checked studies, unresolved V genes account for under half, and no reason is known for the remainder. That table supplies the V and J calls and clone size; D and trimming were determined from the DNA. The sample table shows some 150,000 clones, and approximately 90% are seen once. The ten largest clonotypes hold roughly 15% of the sample.

The TCR originated in an adult in good health. The sequence is built from TRBV9 and TRBJ2-1; 15 bases in the junction line up with TRBD2. The material sequenced was peripheral blood, taken on day 0 of AZD1222 vaccination. The CDR3 corresponds to CASSVRTSGGAHNEQFF. The nucleotides read TGTGCCAGCAGCGTTCGGACTAGCGGGGGGGCCCACAATGAGCAGTTCTTC.